These 3 T cell receptor beta chains were sequenced from one sample in a study of T cells in Graves' hyperthyroidism and ophthalmopathy (dated by TCRdb to between 2019 and 2020). The protocol used for the library was multiplex PCR. Sequenced using an Illumina HiSeq 2000. TCR beta CDR3 regions were amplified from RNA transcripts. A first-round RT-PCR of the TCR CDR3 used the HTBI primer set with the Qiagen OneStep RT-PCR kit. Using fastp trimming at Q25 and MiXCR clonotype assembly, TCRdb reanalyzed the public sequencing data and kept in-frame beta chains. Rows are unified per CDR3 protein, each entry keeping the most common DNA and genes. For this sample there are almost 500,000 distinct CDR3 sequences; about 20% appear just once. Clones ranked in the top ten supply 49% of the sample. Source material: blood. These receptors were obtained from a woman in her seventies with Graves' ophthalmopathy.

This clonotype has ten or more counts. The junction departs from the called germline gene at one end, perhaps through a read error. The J gene is TRBJ2-1, the V gene TRBV7-9, with 9 bases aligning to TRBD2. The CDR3 is 15 amino acids. Germline V gene data show CDR1 as SEHNR and CDR2 as FQNEAQ (reference sequence). The CDR3 DNA sequence: TGTGCCAGCAGTTTAGGGCTAGCGGGATACAATGAGCAGTTCTTC. It is translated as CASSLGLAGYNEQFF.

Ten or more counts support this clonotype. The rearrangement links TRBV11-2 to TRBJ2-7, with 10 nucleotides matching TRBD2. V lost 6 bases to trimming and J lost 4 bases; unmatched junction nucleotides: 9. The CDR3 consists of 15 residues. Germline V gene lookup returns CDR1 SGHAT and CDR2 FQNNGV. The CDR3 sequence is CASRASGRGEYEQYF. The DNA for the CDR3 is TGTGCCAGCAGGGCTAGCGGGAGAGGGGAATACGAGCAGTACTTC.

This clonotype was counted at least ten times. This chain connects TRBV3-1 to TRBJ2-7, with D unclear. The CDR3 totals 13 residues. Germline CDR1 and CDR2: LGHDT and YNNKEL (reference sequence). V dropped 1 base and J dropped 6 bases, with 10 bases sitting between them. The CDR3 DNA reads as TGTGCCAGCAGCCAAGTTGAGGCGTCCGAGCAGTACTTC. This sequence encodes CASSQVEASEQYF.